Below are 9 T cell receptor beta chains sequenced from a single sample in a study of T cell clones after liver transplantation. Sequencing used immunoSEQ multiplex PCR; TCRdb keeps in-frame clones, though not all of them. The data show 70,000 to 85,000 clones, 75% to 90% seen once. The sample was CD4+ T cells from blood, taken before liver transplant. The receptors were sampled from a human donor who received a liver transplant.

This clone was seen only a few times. CDR3 loop: CAGGTNSYNEQFF. CDR3 in DNA: TGTGCCGGAGGGACAAACTCCTACAATGAGCAGTTCTTC. The chain joins TRBV21-1 to TRBJ2-1. TRBV21-1 is deemed a pseudogene. The CDR3 loop spans 13 amino acids.

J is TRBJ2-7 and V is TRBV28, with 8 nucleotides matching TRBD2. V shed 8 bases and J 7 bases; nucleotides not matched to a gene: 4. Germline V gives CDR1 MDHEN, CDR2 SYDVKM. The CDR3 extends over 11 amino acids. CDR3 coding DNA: TGTGCCAGCTGGTCGGGGGGGGAGCAGTACTTC. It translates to CASWSGGEQYF. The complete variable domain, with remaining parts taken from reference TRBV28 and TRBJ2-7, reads DVKVTQSSRYLVKRTGEKVFLECVQDMDHENMFWYRQDPGLGLRLIYFSYDVKMKEKGDIPEGYSVSREKKERFSLILESASTNQTSMYLCASWSGGEQYFGPGTRLTVT.

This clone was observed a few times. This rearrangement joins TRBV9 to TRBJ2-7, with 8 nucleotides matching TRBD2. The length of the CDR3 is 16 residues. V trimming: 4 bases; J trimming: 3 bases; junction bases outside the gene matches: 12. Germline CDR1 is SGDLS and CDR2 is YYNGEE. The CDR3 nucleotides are TGTGCCAGCAGCTCGGGGGGGACTCGAAAGCTCTACGAGCAGTACTTC. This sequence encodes CASSSGGTRKLYEQYF.

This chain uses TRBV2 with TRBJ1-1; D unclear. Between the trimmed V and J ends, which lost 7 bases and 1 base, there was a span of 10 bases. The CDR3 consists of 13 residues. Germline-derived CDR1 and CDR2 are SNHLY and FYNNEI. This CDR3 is CASTSLGNTEAFF. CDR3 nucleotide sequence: TGTGCCAGCACTTCCTTAGGGAACACTGAAGCTTTCTTT.

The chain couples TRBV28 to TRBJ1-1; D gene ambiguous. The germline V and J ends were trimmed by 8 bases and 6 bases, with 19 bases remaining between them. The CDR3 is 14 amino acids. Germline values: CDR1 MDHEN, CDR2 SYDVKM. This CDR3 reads CASGPRVERAEAFF. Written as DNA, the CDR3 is TGTGCCAGCGGGCCGAGGGTGGAGAGGGCTGAAGCTTTCTTT.

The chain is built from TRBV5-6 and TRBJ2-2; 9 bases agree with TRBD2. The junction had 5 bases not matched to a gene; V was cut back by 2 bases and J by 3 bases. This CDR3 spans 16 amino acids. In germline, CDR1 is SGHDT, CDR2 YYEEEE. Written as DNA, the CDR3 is TGTGCCAGCAGCTTTAGCGGGAGATTCGACACCGGGGAGCTGTTTTTT. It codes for CASSFSGRFDTGELFF.

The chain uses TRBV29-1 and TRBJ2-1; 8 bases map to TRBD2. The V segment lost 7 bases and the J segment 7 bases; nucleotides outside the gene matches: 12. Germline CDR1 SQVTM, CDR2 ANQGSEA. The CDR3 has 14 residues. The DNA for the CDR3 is TGCAGCGCCACCTCCGGGACTAGTCGAAATGAGCAGTTCTTC. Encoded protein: CSATSGTSRNEQFF.

This CDR3 is CASSEPPFLLSDTQYF. CDR3 in DNA: TGTGCCAGCAGTGAACCGCCATTCTTGCTCTCAGATACGCAGTATTTT. This rearrangement joins TRBV2 to TRBJ2-3; no reliable D call. The CDR3 runs to 16 residues. Trimming removed 2 bases from V and 4 bases from J, with 16 bases in between. CDR1 is SNHLY and CDR2 is FYNNEI in the germline V gene. Drawing the rest from reference TRBV2 and TRBJ2-3, the complete variable domain is EPEVTQTPSHQVTQMGQEVILRCVPISNHLYFYWYRQILGQKVEFLVSFYNNEISEKSEIFDDQFSVERPDGSNFTLKIRSTKLEDSAMYFCASSEPPFLLSDTQYFGPGTRLTVL.

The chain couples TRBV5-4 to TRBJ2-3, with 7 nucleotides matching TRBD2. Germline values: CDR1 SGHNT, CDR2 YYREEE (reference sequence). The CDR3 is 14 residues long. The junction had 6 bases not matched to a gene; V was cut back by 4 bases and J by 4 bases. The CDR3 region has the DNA TGTGCCAGCAGCGGGAGGGAGAAGTCAGATACGCAGTATTTT. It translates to CASSGREKSDTQYF.